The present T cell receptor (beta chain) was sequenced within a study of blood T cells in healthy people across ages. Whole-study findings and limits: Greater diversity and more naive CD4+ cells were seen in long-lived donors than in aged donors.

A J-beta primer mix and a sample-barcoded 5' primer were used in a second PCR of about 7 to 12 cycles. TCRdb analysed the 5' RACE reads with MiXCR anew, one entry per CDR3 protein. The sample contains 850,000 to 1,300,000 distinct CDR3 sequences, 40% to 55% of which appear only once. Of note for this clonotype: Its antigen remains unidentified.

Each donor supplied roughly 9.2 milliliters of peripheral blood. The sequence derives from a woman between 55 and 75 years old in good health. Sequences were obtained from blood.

CDR3 protein: CSAGQGGGYNEQFF. The DNA for the CDR3 is TGCAGTGCTGGCCAGGGGGGAGGATACAATGAGCAGTTCTTC. This sequence joins TRBV20-1 and TRBJ2-1; D is perhaps TRBD1 (7 bases). Per the germline V gene, CDR1 is DFQATT and CDR2 is SNEGSKA (reference sequence). The CDR3 totals 14 residues. V lost 5 bases and J lost 4, with 15 bases in between.